The T cell receptor (beta chain) under discussion was sequenced for a study of CD8 T cells in ankylosing spondylitis. Overall study findings and caveats: Seven or eight highly homologous variants made up a TCR beta motif, and this motif appeared characteristic of ankylosing spondylitis blood.

About this clonotype itself: Its antigen is unknown.

The V gene's germline CDR1 is MNHEY and CDR2 SVGEGT. The CDR3 spans 13 residues. V lost 0 bases, J lost 5 bases, and 7 bases lay in between. TCRdb used MiXCR to reprocess the 5' RACE reads, holding one entry per CDR3 protein. The sample lists about 210,000 distinct CDR3 sequences, 6% to 8% occurring once. This sequence joins TRBV6-2 or TRBV6-3 and TRBJ2-5, with unresolved D. The sequence was obtained from a male donor with ankylosing spondylitis. Sequenced input: blood, either unsorted or a sorted T cell fraction (not recorded which). The CDR3: CASSYSDVETQYF. CDR3 in DNA: TGTGCCAGCAGTTACTCAGACGTCGAGACCCAGTACTTC.